Listed below are T cell receptor beta chains from one sample, sequenced in a study of OX40 agonist ivuxolimab in advanced cancers. Some clones are missing from TCRdb's copy, which holds only in-frame ones; the method was immunoSEQ multiplex PCR. The data contain 60,000 to 70,000 clones, 84% of them seen just once; the ten biggest clones take up under 2%. Material: CD4+ or CD8+ T cells sorted from blood, obtained in a trial of the OX40 agonist ivuxolimab. Receptors were obtained from an adult with an advanced solid tumor such as melanoma, head and neck, liver or kidney cancer. The CDR3 runs from the conserved cysteine through the conserved F or W. A D gene is named only where the DNA matches it firmly. A clone size is listed for some rows: how often the clone was seen (once, few, many), or a class if it is expanded.

d_gene	v_gene	abundance	j_gene	len	CDR3aa	CDR3nt
.	TRBV25-1	.	TRBJ1-1	13	CASSGGLNTEAFF	TGTGCCAGCAGCGGAGGATTGAACACTGAAGCTTTCTTT
.	TRBV15	.	TRBJ2-7	13	CATSREGGYEQYF	TGTGCCACCAGCAGAGAAGGCGGGTACGAGCAGTACTTC
.	TRBV2	few	TRBJ1-2	15	CASSDPGGDNYGYTF	TGTGCCAGCAGTGATCCGGGGGGGGATAACTATGGCTACACCTTC
TRBD2	TRBV19	.	TRBJ2-5	15	CASKKASGSRETQYF	TGTGCCAGTAAGAAAGCTAGCGGGAGTCGAGAGACCCAGTACTTC
.	TRBV6-1	few	TRBJ1-5	14	CASGGGNLDQPQHF	TGTGCCAGCGGCGGAGGGAACCTGGATCAGCCCCAGCATTTT
TRBD2	TRBV29-1	.	TRBJ2-3	14	CSVGGTSGSDTQYF	TGCAGCGTTGGGGGGACTAGCGGGTCAGATACGCAGTATTTT
.	TRBV4-3	.	TRBJ2-1	12	CASSQDGDEQFF	TGCGCCAGCAGCCAAGATGGGGATGAGCAGTTCTTC
.	TRBV29-1	.	TRBJ2-2	14	CSGLMSSNTGELFF	TGCAGCGGGTTGATGTCGTCGAACACCGGGGAGCTGTTTTTT
.	TRBV19	once	TRBJ2-1	11	CASSIANEQFF	TGTGCCAGTAGTATAGCGAATGAGCAGTTCTTC
.	TRBV6-4	.	TRBJ2-2	13	CASSDSDSGELFF	TGTGCCAGCAGTGACTCAGACTCCGGGGAGCTGTTTTTT
.	TRBV6-5	.	TRBJ1-6	15	CAKTLARGENSPLHF	TGTGCCAAGACCCTGGCCCGCGGAGAGAATTCACCCCTCCACTTT
.	TRBV6-1	few	TRBJ1-1	13	CASSALGGTEAFF	TGTGCCAGCAGTGCCTTGGGGGGCACTGAAGCTTTCTTT
TRBD1	TRBV5-1	.	TRBJ2-3	15	CASSWGQGTGDTQYF	TGCGCCAGCAGCTGGGGACAGGGCACAGGGGATACGCAGTATTTT
.	TRBV5-4	.	TRBJ1-2	11	CASSSDTGYTF	TGTGCCAGCAGCTCTGACACCGGCTACACCTTC
.	TRBV7-2	.	TRBJ2-1	12	CASSLGEGHGFF	TGTGCCAGCAGCTTGGGGGAGGGACATGGGTTCTTC
.	TRBV25-1	.	TRBJ2-3	12	CASTQGASTQYF	TGTGCCAGTACCCAAGGGGCATCTACGCAGTATTTT
TRBD2	TRBV7-2	.	TRBJ2-4	17	CASSLSEGLRAKNIQYF	TGTGCCAGCAGCTTATCGGAGGGACTACGAGCCAAAAACATTCAGTACTTC
.	TRBV29-1	few	TRBJ1-2	10	CSVERNGYTF	TGCAGCGTTGAAAGGAATGGCTACACCTTC
.	TRBV2	.	TRBJ1-1	13	CASRGTLNTEAFF	TGTGCCAGCAGGGGTACATTGAACACTGAAGCTTTCTTT
TRBD1	TRBV19	.	TRBJ2-1	18	CASSVGRTGLLGDNEQFF	TGTGCCAGTAGTGTAGGGAGGACAGGGCTATTGGGGGACAATGAGCAGTTCTTC
TRBD1	TRBV28	.	TRBJ1-3	17	CASSLWVGQASGNTIYF	TGTGCCAGCAGTCTATGGGTGGGACAGGCCTCTGGAAACACCATATATTTT
.	TRBV5-8	.	TRBJ2-3	14	CASSPGAYTDTQYF	TGTGCCAGCAGCCCCGGGGCTTACACAGATACGCAGTATTTT
.	TRBV2	.	TRBJ2-6	12	CASASGANVLTF	TGTGCCAGCGCTTCTGGGGCCAACGTCCTGACTTTC
.	TRBV28	.	TRBJ1-5	12	CASRGGYQPQHF	TGTGCCAGTAGGGGGGGCTATCAGCCCCAGCATTTT
TRBD2	TRBV10-3	.	TRBJ2-2	14	CASATAGETGELFF	TGTGCCTCCGCGACAGCGGGAGAGACCGGGGAGCTGTTTTTT
.	TRBV7-9	.	TRBJ1-1	13	CASSVSGEREAFF	TGTGCCAGCAGCGTGTCAGGGGAAAGAGAAGCTTTCTTT
.	TRBV11-3	.	TRBJ2-5	13	CASSLVPSETQYF	TGTGCCAGCAGCTTAGTCCCCTCGGAGACCCAGTACTTC
.	TRBV9	.	TRBJ2-5	13	CASSVGPQETQYF	TGTGCCAGCAGCGTGGGCCCTCAAGAGACCCAGTACTTC
.	TRBV9	.	TRBJ2-5	14	CASSVVAGEETQYF	TGTGCCAGCAGCGTAGTGGCAGGGGAAGAGACCCAGTACTTC
.	TRBV27	.	TRBJ2-5	13	CASSLQGAGTQYF	TGTGCCAGCAGTTTACAGGGCGCGGGGACCCAGTACTTC
.	TRBV4-3	once	TRBJ1-3	15	CASSQEQASGNTIYF	TGCGCCAGCAGCCAAGAACAGGCCTCTGGAAACACCATATATTTT
.	TRBV7-2	.	TRBJ1-2	15	CASSQGGARTYGYTF	TGTGCCAGCAGCCAAGGGGGGGCCAGGACCTATGGCTACACCTTC
TRBD1	TRBV29-1	.	TRBJ2-7	12	CSVDRGGDEQYF	TGCAGCGTCGACAGGGGAGGAGACGAGCAGTACTTC
.	TRBV5-6	.	TRBJ2-5	13	CASSAAARETQYF	TGTGCCAGCAGCGCCGCTGCCCGGGAGACCCAGTACTTC
.	TRBV6-5	once	TRBJ2-1	12	CASSRGPSEQFF	TGTGCCAGCAGCCGAGGACCGTCGGAGCAGTTCTTC
TRBD2	TRBV5-1	few	TRBJ2-3	16	CASSATGGASTDTQYF	TGCGCCAGCAGCGCGACGGGAGGAGCTAGCACAGATACGCAGTATTTT
TRBD2	TRBV13	.	TRBJ2-3	16	CASSLGSGTSGDTQYF	TGTGCCAGCAGCTTAGGTTCGGGGACTAGCGGGGATACGCAGTATTTT
.	TRBV28	.	TRBJ2-1	13	CASTRTDYNEQFF	TGTGCCAGCACCAGGACAGACTACAATGAGCAGTTCTTC
TRBD2	TRBV6-1	.	TRBJ2-1	16	CASSEASSGRWNEQFF	TGTGCCAGCAGTGAAGCGTCGAGCGGGAGATGGAATGAGCAGTTCTTC
.	TRBV11-2	.	TRBJ2-7	14	CASSLAEGSHEQYF	TGTGCCAGCAGCTTAGCCGAGGGGTCCCACGAGCAGTACTTC
.	TRBV28	.	TRBJ1-1	14	CASSERREWTEAFF	TGTGCCAGCAGCGAAAGACGAGAGTGGACTGAAGCTTTCTTT
TRBD1	TRBV4-3	.	TRBJ1-4	16	CASSLGQGEANEKLFF	TGCGCCAGCAGCCTAGGACAGGGTGAGGCTAATGAAAAACTGTTTTTT
.	TRBV4-3	.	TRBJ2-6	20	CASSPTSGAGIAFGANVLTF	TGCGCCAGCAGCCCCACTTCGGGGGCTGGAATTGCGTTCGGGGCCAACGTCCTGACTTTC
.	TRBV11-2	.	TRBJ2-3	17	CASSSKILRYIEDTQYF	TGTGCCAGCAGCTCAAAAATACTACGGTACATTGAAGATACGCAGTATTTT
TRBD1	TRBV19	.	TRBJ2-5	12	CASSTGGETQYF	TGTGCCAGTAGTACAGGGGGAGAGACCCAGTACTTC
.	TRBV2	.	TRBJ2-5	16	CASKDRILMGIETQYF	TGTGCCAGCAAGGACAGAATCCTTATGGGCATCGAGACCCAGTACTTC
TRBD1	TRBV7-2	.	TRBJ2-7	14	CASSLGQGNYEQYF	TGTGCCAGCAGCCTGGGACAGGGGAACTACGAGCAGTACTTC
.	TRBV5-6	.	TRBJ2-2	14	CASSLGGNTGELFF	TGTGCCAGCAGCTTGGGGGGGAACACCGGGGAGCTGTTTTTT
TRBD1	TRBV10-3	.	TRBJ2-7	15	CAIRGTGTGGNEQYF	TGTGCCATCAGGGGAACCGGGACAGGGGGTAACGAGCAGTACTTC
TRBD2	TRBV7-9	.	TRBJ2-2	16	CASSSSGRGTTGELFF	TGTGCCAGCAGCTCCAGCGGGAGGGGAACCACCGGGGAGCTGTTTTTT
TRBD2	TRBV27	.	TRBJ2-7	16	CASSPRLGLAGTEQYF	TGTGCCAGCAGTCCTCGATTGGGACTAGCGGGAACCGAGCAGTACTTC
.	TRBV19	.	TRBJ1-1	13	CASSIVTNTEAFF	TGTGCCAGTAGTATAGTGACGAACACTGAAGCTTTCTTT
.	TRBV19	once	TRBJ2-3	15	CASSINGFSTDTQYF	TGTGCCAGTAGTATAAACGGCTTTAGCACAGATACGCAGTATTTT
.	TRBV27	.	TRBJ1-2	17	CASSTESLLGLGYGYTF	TGTGCCAGCAGTACCGAGAGTCTTTTGGGTCTAGGGTATGGCTACACCTTC
.	TRBV28	.	TRBJ2-7	17	CASAVGPGAGVPYEQYF	TGTGCCAGTGCCGTGGGGCCGGGGGCCGGGGTGCCGTACGAGCAGTACTTC
.	TRBV7-6	.	TRBJ2-2	16	CASSLEGGRNTGELFF	TGTGCCAGCAGCTTAGAGGGTGGAAGGAACACCGGGGAGCTGTTTTTT
.	TRBV9	.	TRBJ2-5	15	CASSRSAGFQETQYF	TGTGCCAGCAGCCGAAGCGCGGGTTTCCAAGAGACCCAGTACTTC
.	TRBV6-6	.	TRBJ2-7	13	CASSSRETYEQYF	TGTGCCAGCAGTTCCAGGGAAACCTACGAGCAGTACTTC
TRBD2	TRBV7-2	.	TRBJ2-1	15	CASRLAGGYYNEQFF	TGTGCCAGCAGACTAGCGGGAGGGTACTACAATGAGCAGTTCTTC